These T cell receptor beta chains were read from a single sample in a study of blood T cells in healthy people across ages. TCRdb itself ran the 5' RACE reads through MiXCR, one entry per CDR3 protein. The data contain 1.5 million to 2 million distinct CDR3 sequences, 40% to 55% of them singletons. The sequenced sample was blood. Every receptor here comes from a woman in her thirties or forties in good health. Each CDR3 is given with its conserved first and last residue. D genes are given only for firm matches. Expanded clones get a size class; other rows say once, few or many, or leave the size out.

size,J,V,D,DNA,CDR3
once,TRBJ2-2,TRBV5-1,.,TGCGCCAGCAGCACGCAGGGGTCGATCGGGGAGCTGTTTTTT,CASSTQGSIGELFF
.,TRBJ1-1,TRBV20-1,.,TGCAGTGCTAGACCGGGTCTGAACACTGAAGCTTTCTTT,CSARPGLNTEAFF
.,TRBJ2-5,TRBV15,.,TGTGCCACCAGCAGAGATGGAGGTTTTGGAGAGACCCAGTACTTC,CATSRDGGFGETQYF
.,TRBJ1-2,TRBV2,.,TGTGCCAGCAGTGAGTGGTTCTCCTATGGCTACACCTTC,CASSEWFSYGYTF
.,TRBJ1-5,TRBV18,TRBD1,TGTGCCAGCTCACCGTCGGGACAGTCTCCTTCCAATCAGCCCCAGCATTTT,CASSPSGQSPSNQPQHF
few,TRBJ2-1,TRBV5-1,TRBD2,TGCGCCAGCAGCTTGTCGGGGGGGCCAGTGGGCCGCTCCTACAATGAGCAGTTCTTC,CASSLSGGPVGRSYNEQFF
.,TRBJ2-1,TRBV7-3,TRBD2,TGTGCCAGCAGCTTATCGAGCGGGGGTAACAATGAGCAGTTCTTC,CASSLSSGGNNEQFF
few,TRBJ2-7,TRBV29-1,.,TGCAGCGTTGATTACGGGGATGGCGAGCAGTACTTC,CSVDYGDGEQYF
.,TRBJ2-5,TRBV18,TRBD2,TGTGCCAGCTCACGGCAGACTAGCGGGGGGGCCTACCAAGAGACCCAGTACTTC,CASSRQTSGGAYQETQYF
.,TRBJ1-1,TRBV20-1,.,TGCAGTGCTAGATCAGGGGTGGGTACTGAAGCTTTCTTT,CSARSGVGTEAFF
few,TRBJ2-3,TRBV9,TRBD2,TGTGCCAGCAGCCCGCATAGCGGGGGTGGCACAGATACGCAGTATTTT,CASSPHSGGGTDTQYF
.,TRBJ2-4,TRBV20-1,.,TGCAGTGCTAAGGGGGAAGACCTTCTAGCCAAAAACATTCAGTACTTC,CSAKGEDLLAKNIQYF
few,TRBJ2-7,TRBV5-1,.,TGCGCCAGCAGCCCGTTAATGGAGACCTACGAGCAGTACTTC,CASSPLMETYEQYF
few,TRBJ2-3,TRBV20-1,TRBD2,TGCAGTGCCCCCGTAACTAGCGTTGACACAGATACGCAGTATTTT,CSAPVTSVDTDTQYF
.,TRBJ2-3,TRBV3-1,.,TGTGCCAGCAGCCCGATACTTGGCGACAGCACAGATACGCAGTATTTT,CASSPILGDSTDTQYF